Each of the 5 T cell receptor beta chains below was sequenced from the same sample in a study of PD-L1 blockade in urothelial cancer. Assay used: immunoSEQ multiplex PCR; TCRdb lists only in-frame clones, some missing. In the table there are roughly 42,000 clones, roughly 86% of which are singletons. The sample was PBMCs, taken around atezolizumab (anti-PD-L1) treatment. These TCRs come from a man in his sixties or seventies with urothelial cancer.

The chain uses TRBV27 and TRBJ2-3, with D unresolved. CDR1 and CDR2 (germline): MNHEY, SMNVEV (reference sequence). Trimming took off 10 bases at V and 2 bases at J, with 7 bases between the two ends. The CDR3 contains 11 residues. CDR3 amino acids: CATQNTDTQYF. The CDR3 DNA is TGTGCCACACAGAACACAGATACGCAGTATTTT.

The chain couples TRBV6-1 to TRBJ2-7; D perhaps matches TRBD1 (5 bases). With 7 bases removed from V and 0 bases from J, the gap between germline ends came to 10 bases. This CDR3 is 13 amino acids long. From germline, CDR1 is MNHNS and CDR2 SASEGT. This CDR3 is CASTPGYSYEQYF. CDR3 DNA sequence: TGTGCCAGCACACCAGGGTACTCCTACGAGCAGTACTTC.

The CDR3 loop is CASSSALANYGYTF. CDR3 in DNA: TGTGCCAGCAGCTCCGCGCTCGCTAACTATGGCTACACCTTC. The genes are TRBV7-2 and TRBJ1-2; no reliable D call. This CDR3 is 14 amino acids long. Trimming stripped 4 bases from V and 0 bases from J, with 9 bases between. CDR1 and CDR2 from the germline V gene are SGHTA and FQGNSA.

This chain links TRBV6-6 with TRBJ1-5; D unresolved. Germline CDR1 MNHNY, CDR2 SVGAGI (reference sequence). The CDR3 has 16 amino acids. V lost 5 bases, J lost 9 bases, and 23 bases lay in between. This CDR3 reads CASSAIPRGRGGPQHF. In DNA form, the CDR3 reads TGTGCCAGCAGTGCTATCCCCCGGGGTCGCGGCGGGCCCCAGCATTTT.

This clone was observed a few times. Different DNA sequences within this sample yield the same CDR3. The chain employs TRBV6-5 and TRBJ2-1; D might be TRBD1 (5 bases). The germline V gene has CDR1 MNHEY and CDR2 SVGAGI. V dropped 2 bases and J dropped 8 bases, with 10 bases sitting between them. CDR3 length: 13 residues. The CDR3 DNA sequence: TGTGCCAGCAGTTACATAGGGGAATATGAGCAGTTCTTC. The encoded protein is CASSYIGEYEQFF.